The 9 T cell receptor beta chains below come from one sample, sequenced in a study of neurological immune-mediated disorders. One entry per CDR3 protein results from TCRdb running MiXCR on the 5' RACE reads. The sample has about 80,000 distinct CDR3 sequences; 4.3% are singletons. Time point given: longitudinal time-point 3. The sequenced material came from PBMCs. The receptor set was obtained from a woman aged 60-75 years with multiple sclerosis.

This clonotype was seen ten or more times. The chain joins TRBV7-9 to TRBJ2-3; D gene ambiguous. Germline V gene sequence: CDR1 SEHNR, CDR2 FQNEAQ (reference sequence). Trimming took off 2 bases at V and 4 bases at J, with 10 bases between the two ends. This CDR3 has 14 residues. The chain's CDR3 is CASSLRVLPDTQYF. CDR3 nucleotides: TGTGCCAGCAGCTTACGAGTCCTTCCAGATACGCAGTATTTT.

Ten or more counts support this clonotype. The chain combines TRBV5-1 with TRBJ2-1; TRBD2 aligns across 14 bases. J was trimmed by 10 bases and V by 4 bases; bases with no gene match: 10. The CDR3 is 16 residues long. The germline V gene encodes CDR1 SGHRS and CDR2 YFSETQ. This CDR3 is CASSHRTSGGQGEQFF. CDR3 in DNA: TGCGCCAGCAGCCACCGGACTAGCGGGGGGCAGGGGGAGCAGTTCTTC.

This clonotype has a count of ten or more. This rearrangement joins TRBV7-9 to TRBJ2-1; D unclear. Germline values: CDR1 SEHNR, CDR2 FQNEAQ (reference sequence). The V and J ends lost 2 bases and 6 bases respectively, with 8 bases between them. CDR3 length equals 13 residues. CDR3 in amino acids: CASSLNPPNEQFF. Written as DNA, the CDR3 is TGTGCCAGCAGCTTAAATCCCCCCAATGAGCAGTTCTTC.

This clonotype was counted many times. V is TRBV20-1 and J is TRBJ1-5, with D possibly TRBD1 on 5 matching bases. Per germline, CDR1 DFQATT and CDR2 SNEGSKA (reference sequence). Between the trimmed V and J ends, which lost 5 bases and 3 bases, there was a span of 11 bases. The CDR3 length is 13 residues. The CDR3 reads CSASLGTNQPQHF. In nucleotides, the CDR3 is TGCAGTGCTTCCCTCGGGACCAATCAGCCCCAGCATTTT.

This clonotype was detected many times. The chain recombines TRBV7-2 with TRBJ2-2; no reliable D call. The germline V and J ends were trimmed by 0 bases and 4 bases, with 9 bases remaining between them. Germline V gene data show CDR1 as SGHTA and CDR2 as FQGNSA. CDR3 size: 15 residues. CDR3 sequence: CASSLAGPGTGELFF. CDR3 DNA: TGTGCCAGCAGCTTAGCAGGACCCGGCACCGGGGAGCTGTTTTTT.

This clonotype has a count of ten or more. Here the CDR3 reads CASSPGTSGGAADTQYF. DNA of the CDR3: TGCGCCAGCAGCCCCGGGACTAGCGGGGGGGCGGCAGATACGCAGTATTTT. The rearrangement uses TRBV5-1 and TRBJ2-3; 16 bases fit TRBD2. Germline CDR1 reads SGHRS; CDR2 reads YFSETQ. The V and J ends lost 4 bases and 4 bases, in that order; junction bases with no gene match: 6. The CDR3 runs to 17 residues.

This clonotype appeared many times. The chain combines TRBV20-1 with TRBJ1-4; D unclear. V was cut by 6 bases and J by 8 bases, with 10 bases left in between. CDR3 length: 11 residues. Looked up from germline, CDR1 is DFQATT and CDR2 is SNEGSKA (reference sequence). The CDR3 sequence is CSALHGEKLFF. The CDR3 DNA is TGCAGTGCCCTTCATGGGGAAAAACTGTTTTTT.

This clonotype was counted many times. The chain has TRBV29-1 and TRBJ1-5, with TRBD1 as a possible D gene (5 bases). CDR1 and CDR2 (germline): SQVTM, ANQGSEA. The CDR3 totals 12 residues. V shed 6 bases and J shed 5 bases, with 11 bases lying between them. The CDR3 DNA sequence: TGCAGCGTGGTAGGGGTCGATCAGCCCCAGCATTTT. This encodes CSVVGVDQPQHF. Full variable domain (remainder filled in from reference TRBV29-1 and TRBJ1-5): SAVISQKPSRDICQRGTSLTIQCQVDSQVTMMFWYRQQPGQSLTLIATANQGSEATYESGFVIDKFPISRPNLTFSTLTVSNMSPEDSSIYLCSVVGVDQPQHFGDGTRLSIL.

This clonotype was seen many times. The genes are TRBV20-1 and TRBJ2-2, with 7 bases matching TRBD1. Germline V lookup: CDR1 DFQATT, CDR2 SNEGSKA (reference sequence). Trimming cost V 1 base and J 8 bases; bases outside gene matches: 7. The CDR3 covers 14 residues. The CDR3 DNA follows: TGCAGTGCTAGAGCGACAGGGCCTGGGGGGGAGCTGTTTTTT. Amino acid sequence: CSARATGPGGELFF.